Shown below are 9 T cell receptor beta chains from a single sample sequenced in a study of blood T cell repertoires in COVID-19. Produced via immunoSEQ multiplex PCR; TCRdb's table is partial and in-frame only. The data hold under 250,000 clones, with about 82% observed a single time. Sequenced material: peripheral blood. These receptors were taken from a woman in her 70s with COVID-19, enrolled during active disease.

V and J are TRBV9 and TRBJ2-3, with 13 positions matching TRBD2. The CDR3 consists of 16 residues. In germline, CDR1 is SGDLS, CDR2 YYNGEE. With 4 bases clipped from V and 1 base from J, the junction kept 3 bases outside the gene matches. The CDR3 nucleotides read TGTGCCAGCAGCCCTGGGACTAGCGGGGGCACAGATACGCAGTATTTT. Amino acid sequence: CASSPGTSGGTDTQYF.

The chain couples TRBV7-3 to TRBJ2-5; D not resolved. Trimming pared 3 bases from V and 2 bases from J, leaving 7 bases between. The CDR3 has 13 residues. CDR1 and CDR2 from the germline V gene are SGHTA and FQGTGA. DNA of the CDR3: TGTGCCAGCAGCTTGGGCAGACAAGAGACCCAGTACTTC. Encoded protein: CASSLGRQETQYF.

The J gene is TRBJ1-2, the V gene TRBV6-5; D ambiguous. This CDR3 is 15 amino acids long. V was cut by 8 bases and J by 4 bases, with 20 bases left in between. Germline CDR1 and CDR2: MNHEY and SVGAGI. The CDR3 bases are TGTGCCAGCCTCTCTTCCCCTCTGCTAAGCTATGGCTACACCTTC. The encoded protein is CASLSSPLLSYGYTF.

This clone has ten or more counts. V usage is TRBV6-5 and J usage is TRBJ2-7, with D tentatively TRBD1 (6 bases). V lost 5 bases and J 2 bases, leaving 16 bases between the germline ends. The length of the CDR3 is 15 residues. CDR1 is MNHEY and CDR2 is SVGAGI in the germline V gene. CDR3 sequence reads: CASSTGQGRAYEQYF. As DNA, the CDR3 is TGTGCCAGCAGTACTGGGCAGGGGCGCGCCTACGAGCAGTACTTC.

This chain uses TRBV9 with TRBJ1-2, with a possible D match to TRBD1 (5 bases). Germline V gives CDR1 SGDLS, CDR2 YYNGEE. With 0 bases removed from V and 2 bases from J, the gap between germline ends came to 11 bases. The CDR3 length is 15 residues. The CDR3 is CASSVGSGPNYGYTF. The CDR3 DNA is TGTGCCAGCAGCGTAGGTTCAGGGCCCAACTATGGCTACACCTTC.

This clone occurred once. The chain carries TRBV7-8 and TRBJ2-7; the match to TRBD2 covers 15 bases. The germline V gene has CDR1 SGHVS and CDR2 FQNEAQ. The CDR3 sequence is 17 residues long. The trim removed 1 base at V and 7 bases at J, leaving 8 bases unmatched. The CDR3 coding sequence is TGTGCCAGCAGCTTAGAGGGACTAGCGGGAGGCGGCCGGGAGCAGTACTTC. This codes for CASSLEGLAGGGREQYF.

CDR3 DNA: TGTGCCAGCAGCCAAGTTTCGGGGAACACTGAAGCTTTCTTT. This codes for CASSQVSGNTEAFF. The chain links TRBV3-1 (or the pseudogene TRBV3-2) to TRBJ1-1, with D uncertain. The CDR3 totals 14 residues. The germline V gene has CDR1 LGHDT and CDR2 YNNKEL (reference sequence). V was clipped by 1 base and J by 1 base, with 7 bases between them.

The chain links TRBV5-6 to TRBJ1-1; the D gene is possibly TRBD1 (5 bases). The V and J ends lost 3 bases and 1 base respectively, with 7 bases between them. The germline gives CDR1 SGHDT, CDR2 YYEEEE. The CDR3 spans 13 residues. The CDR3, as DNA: TGTGCCAGCAGCTCTGGACAGAACACTGAAGCTTTCTTT. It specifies CASSSGQNTEAFF.

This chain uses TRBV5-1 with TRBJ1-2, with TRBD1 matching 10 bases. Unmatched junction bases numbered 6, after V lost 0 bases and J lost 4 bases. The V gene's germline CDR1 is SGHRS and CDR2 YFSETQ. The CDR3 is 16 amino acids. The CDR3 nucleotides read TGCGCCAGCAGCTTGGAATCGACAGGGGGCCCCTATGGCTACACCTTC. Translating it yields CASSLESTGGPYGYTF.